This TCR beta chain stems from a study of blood T cell repertoires in COVID-19. Study-level information: Some COVID-19 samples were acute and others convalescent; all came from the United States, Italy and Spain.

The length of the CDR3 is 16 residues. With 5 bases clipped from V and 4 bases from J, the junction kept 6 bases outside the gene matches. CDR1 and CDR2 from the germline V gene are KGHDR and SFDVKD. Source study methods: Nucleated cell counts were estimated from reference gene primer amplification. TCRdb's table, derived via immunoSEQ multiplex PCR, lists solely in-frame clones and lacks some. V, J and clone size are those of that table, while D and trimming were read from the DNA. Of fewer than 300,000 clones listed, 65% to 90% are singletons. Residents of 20 to 25 US areas, aged about 18 to 95 years, made up the participants. Donors of Cohort 3 who recovered were those that had two negative PCRs, clearance, or symptom resolution.

The J gene is TRBJ2-3, the V gene TRBV24-1, with 12 bases fitting TRBD1. The sequencing sample was made of PBMCs or T cells enriched from blood (not recorded which). This TCR was sampled from a man aged 18 to 29 who had recovered from COVID-19. This chain's CDR3 is CATSAMGQGAADTQYF. Written as DNA, the CDR3 is TGTGCCACCAGTGCCATGGGACAGGGGGCCGCAGATACGCAGTATTTT.